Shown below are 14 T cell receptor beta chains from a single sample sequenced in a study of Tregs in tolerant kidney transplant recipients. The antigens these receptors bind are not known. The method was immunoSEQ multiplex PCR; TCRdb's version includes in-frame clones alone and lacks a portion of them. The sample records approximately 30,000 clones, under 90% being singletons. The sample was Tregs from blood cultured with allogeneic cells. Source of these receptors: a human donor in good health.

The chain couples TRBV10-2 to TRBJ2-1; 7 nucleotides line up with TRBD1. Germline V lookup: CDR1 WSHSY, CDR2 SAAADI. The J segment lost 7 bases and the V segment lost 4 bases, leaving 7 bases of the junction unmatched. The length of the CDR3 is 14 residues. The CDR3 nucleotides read TGCGCCAGCAGTGTAAGGACAGGCGAAAATGAGCAGTTCTTC. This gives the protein CASSVRTGENEQFF.

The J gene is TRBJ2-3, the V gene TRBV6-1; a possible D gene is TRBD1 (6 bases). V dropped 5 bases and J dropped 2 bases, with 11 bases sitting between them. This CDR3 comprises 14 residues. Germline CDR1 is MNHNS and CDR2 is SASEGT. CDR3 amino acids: CASSRGHYTDTQYF. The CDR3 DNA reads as TGTGCCAGCAGTCGGGGACATTACACAGATACGCAGTATTTT.

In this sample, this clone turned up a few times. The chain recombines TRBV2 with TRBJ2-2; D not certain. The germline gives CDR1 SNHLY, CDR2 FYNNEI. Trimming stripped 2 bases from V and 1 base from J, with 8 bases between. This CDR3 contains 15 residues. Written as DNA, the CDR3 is TGTGCCAGCAGTGAATTTGCAGAGAACACCGGGGAGCTGTTTTTT. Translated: CASSEFAENTGELFF.

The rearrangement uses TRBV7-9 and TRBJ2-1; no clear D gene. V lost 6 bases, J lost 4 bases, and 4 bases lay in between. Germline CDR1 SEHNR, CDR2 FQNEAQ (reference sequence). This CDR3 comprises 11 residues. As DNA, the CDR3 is TGTGCCAGCAGTTATTACAATGAGCAGTTCTTC. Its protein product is CASSYYNEQFF.

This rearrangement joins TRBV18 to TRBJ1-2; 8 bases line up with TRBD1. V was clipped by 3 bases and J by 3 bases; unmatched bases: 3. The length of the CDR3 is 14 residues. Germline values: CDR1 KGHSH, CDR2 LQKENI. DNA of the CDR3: TGTGCCAGCTCACCTCGACAGGGGTACTATGGCTACACCTTC. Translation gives CASSPRQGYYGYTF.

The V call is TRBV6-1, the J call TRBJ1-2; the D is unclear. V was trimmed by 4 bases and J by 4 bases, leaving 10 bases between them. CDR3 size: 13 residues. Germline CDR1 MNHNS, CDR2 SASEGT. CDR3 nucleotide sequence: TGTGCCAGCAGTGTCCTGGCCAGCTATGGCTACACCTTC. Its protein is CASSVLASYGYTF.

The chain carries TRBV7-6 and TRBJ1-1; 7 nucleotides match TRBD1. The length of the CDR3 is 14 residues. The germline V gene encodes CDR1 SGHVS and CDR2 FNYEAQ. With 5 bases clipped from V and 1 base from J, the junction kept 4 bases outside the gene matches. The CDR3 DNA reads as TGTGCCAGCAGCCAGGGACAGTCGAACACTGAAGCTTTCTTT. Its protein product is CASSQGQSNTEAFF.

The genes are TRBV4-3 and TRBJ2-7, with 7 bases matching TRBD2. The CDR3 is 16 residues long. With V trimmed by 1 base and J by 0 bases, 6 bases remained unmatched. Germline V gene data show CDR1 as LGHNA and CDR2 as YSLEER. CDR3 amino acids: CASSQARGVLSYEQYF. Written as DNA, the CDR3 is TGCGCCAGCAGCCAAGCCCGGGGGGTCCTCTCCTACGAGCAGTACTTC.

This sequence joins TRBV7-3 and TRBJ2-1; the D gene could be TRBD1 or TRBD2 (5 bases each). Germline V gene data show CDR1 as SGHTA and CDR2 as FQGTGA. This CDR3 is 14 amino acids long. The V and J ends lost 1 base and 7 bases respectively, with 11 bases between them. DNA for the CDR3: TGTGCCAGCAGCTTAATGGGGGTTGCAAATGAGCAGTTCTTC. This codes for CASSLMGVANEQFF.

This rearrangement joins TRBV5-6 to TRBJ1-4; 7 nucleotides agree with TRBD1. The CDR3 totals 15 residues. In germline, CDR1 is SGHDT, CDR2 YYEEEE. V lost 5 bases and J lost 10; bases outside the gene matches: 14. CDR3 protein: CASRQRDSAVGKLFF. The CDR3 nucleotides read TGTGCCAGCAGACAACGGGACAGCGCCGTTGGAAAACTGTTTTTT.

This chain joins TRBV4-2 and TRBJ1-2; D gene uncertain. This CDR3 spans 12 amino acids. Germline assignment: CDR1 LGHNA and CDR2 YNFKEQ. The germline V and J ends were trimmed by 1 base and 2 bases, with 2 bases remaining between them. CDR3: CASSQVNYGYTF. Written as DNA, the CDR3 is TGTGCCAGCAGCCAAGTGAACTATGGCTACACCTTC.

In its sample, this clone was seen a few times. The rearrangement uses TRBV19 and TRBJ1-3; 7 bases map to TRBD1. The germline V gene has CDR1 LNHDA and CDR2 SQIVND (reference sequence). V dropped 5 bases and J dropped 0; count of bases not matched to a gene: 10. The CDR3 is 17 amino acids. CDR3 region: CASSGRLGDSSGNTIYF. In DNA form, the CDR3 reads TGTGCCAGTAGTGGGCGACTTGGGGACAGCTCTGGAAACACCATATATTTT.

The chain's CDR3 is CASSSWTGALNSPLHF. CDR3 coding DNA: TGTGCCAGCAGCTCATGGACGGGAGCATTAAATTCACCCCTCCACTTT. This chain links TRBV7-9 with TRBJ1-6; D unclear. With 4 bases removed from V and 7 bases from J, the gap between germline ends came to 17 bases. CDR1 SEHNR and CDR2 FQNEAQ come from the germline V gene (reference sequence). The CDR3 sequence is 16 residues long.

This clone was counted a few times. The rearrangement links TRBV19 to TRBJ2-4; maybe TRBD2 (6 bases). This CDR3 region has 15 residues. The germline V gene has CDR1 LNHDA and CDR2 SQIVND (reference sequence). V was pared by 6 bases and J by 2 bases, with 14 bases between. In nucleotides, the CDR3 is TGTGCCAGTAGGTTGGAGGGCCGAACCAAAAACATTCAGTACTTC. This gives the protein CASRLEGRTKNIQYF.